The T cell receptor beta chain described here comes from a study of T cell changes during pregnancy in multiple sclerosis. TCRdb's table, derived via immunoSEQ multiplex PCR, lists solely in-frame clones and lacks some. The data hold tens of thousands of clones, with approximately 92% observed a single time. V was trimmed by 4 bases and J by 5 bases, leaving 12 bases between them. In germline, CDR1 is SGHNT, CDR2 YYREEE (reference sequence). The CDR3 is 13 residues long. The chain employs TRBV5-4 and TRBJ2-5; the D gene is possibly TRBD1 (7 bases). The clonotype was recovered from a female donor in good health, enrolled as a control in a pregnancy study. The input for sequencing was peripheral blood, taken in the third trimester of pregnancy. CDR3 sequence reads: CASSQGGFETQYF. CDR3 bases: TGTGCCAGCAGCCAGGGGGGATTTGAGACCCAGTACTTC. Combining the CDR3 with reference TRBV5-4 and TRBJ2-5 gives the whole variable domain ETGVTQSPTHLIKTRGQQVTLRCSSQSGHNTVSWYQQALGQGPQFIFQYYREEENGRGNFPPRFSGLQFPNYSSELNVNALELDDSALYLCASSQGGFETQYFGPGTRLLVL.